The source of this T cell receptor (beta chain) is a study of T cell changes during pregnancy in multiple sclerosis (dated by TCRdb to between 2018 and 2021). Broadly, across the study: Changes in the T cell repertoire over the course of pregnancy were examined in this study in women with multiple sclerosis.

Only a few counts were recorded for this clone. Its antigen is currently not known. Nothing much larger sits one base from this clone, and base qualities are not available. The library was built by means of the immunoSEQ multiplex PCR assay. TCRdb mirrors the immuneACCESS table, restricted to in-frame sequences. Some clones are absent from its copies; in checked studies, under half trace to an unresolved V gene, and the reason for the others is unknown. This sample gives 56,000 or so clones in total; 70% to 90% of them show up just once. The ten top clones hold under 2% of the sample. Trimmed from V: 4 bases; trimmed from J: 4 bases; junction bases lacking a gene match: 15. Measured from the cysteine to the phenylalanine, the CDR3 is 17 residues long. Just CDR3 DNA is preserved here, 51 bases in frame from base 1. CDR1 ENHRY and CDR2 SYGVKD were looked up in the germline V gene.

This TCR derives from a female donor with multiple sclerosis, enrolled in a pregnancy study. This material consisted of peripheral blood, taken after pregnancy. Recombination connected TRBV10-3 to TRBJ1-1, and 7 bases in between align with TRBD1. The nucleotide sequence is TGTGCCATCAGTGGTTCTCCCCGACAGGGTCTGGTCACTGAAGCTTTCTTT. This is translated as CAISGSPRQGLVTEAFF.